This T cell receptor (beta chain) was recorded in a study of blood T cell repertoires in COVID-19. This clone turned up a few times. The CDR3 sequence is 12 residues long. Looked up from germline, CDR1 is KGHSH and CDR2 is LQKENI. The ends were cut back, 3 bases at V and 7 bases at J, with 7 bases in the middle. Clones were read by immunoSEQ multiplex PCR, and TCRdb kept only the in-frame ones, dropping some. The table has around 220,000 clones, 84% seen once; the top ten hold approximately 6.6%. The sequence derives from a middle-aged woman who had recovered from COVID-19. Sequences were obtained from PBMCs or T cells enriched from blood (not recorded which). V usage is TRBV18 and J usage is TRBJ2-1, with D unresolved. The CDR3 here is CASSPARNEQFF. The CDR3, as DNA: TGTGCCAGCTCACCGGCCAGGAATGAGCAGTTCTTC.